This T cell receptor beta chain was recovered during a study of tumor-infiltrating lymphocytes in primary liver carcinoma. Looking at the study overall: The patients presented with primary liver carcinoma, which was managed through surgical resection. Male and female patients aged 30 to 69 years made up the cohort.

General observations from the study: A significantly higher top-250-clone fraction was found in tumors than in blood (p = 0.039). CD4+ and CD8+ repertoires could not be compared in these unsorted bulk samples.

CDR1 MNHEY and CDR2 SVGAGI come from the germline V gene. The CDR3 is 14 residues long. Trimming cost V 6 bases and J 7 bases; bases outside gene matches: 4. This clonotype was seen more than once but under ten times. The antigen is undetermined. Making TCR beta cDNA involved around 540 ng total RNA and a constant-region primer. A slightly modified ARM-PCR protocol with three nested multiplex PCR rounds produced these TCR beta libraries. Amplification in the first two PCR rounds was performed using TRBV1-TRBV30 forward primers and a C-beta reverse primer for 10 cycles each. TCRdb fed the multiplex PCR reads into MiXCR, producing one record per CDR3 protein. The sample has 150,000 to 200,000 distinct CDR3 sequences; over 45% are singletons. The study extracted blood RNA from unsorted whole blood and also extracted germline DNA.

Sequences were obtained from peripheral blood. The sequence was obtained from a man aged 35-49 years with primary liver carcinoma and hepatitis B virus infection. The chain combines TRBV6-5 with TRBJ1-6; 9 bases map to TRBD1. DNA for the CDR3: TGTGCCAGCAGGGACAGGGGCTCCAATTCACCCCTCCACTTT. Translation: CASRDRGSNSPLHF.